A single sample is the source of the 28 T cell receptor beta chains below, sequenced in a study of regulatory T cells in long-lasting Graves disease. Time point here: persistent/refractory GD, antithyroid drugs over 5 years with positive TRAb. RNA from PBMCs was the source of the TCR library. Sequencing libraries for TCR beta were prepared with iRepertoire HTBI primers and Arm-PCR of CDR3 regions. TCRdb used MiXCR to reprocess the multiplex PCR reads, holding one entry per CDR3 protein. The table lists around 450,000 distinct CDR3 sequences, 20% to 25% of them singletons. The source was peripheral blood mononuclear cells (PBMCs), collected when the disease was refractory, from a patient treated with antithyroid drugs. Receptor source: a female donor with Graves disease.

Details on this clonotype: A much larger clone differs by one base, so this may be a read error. The CDR3 region is CASSFLGNRYDQYF. DNA of the CDR3: TGTGCCAGCAGTTTCTTGGGGAATAGGTACGATCAGTACTTC. This sequence joins TRBV12-3 or TRBV12-4 and TRBJ2-7; no firm D call. The CDR3 runs to 14 residues.

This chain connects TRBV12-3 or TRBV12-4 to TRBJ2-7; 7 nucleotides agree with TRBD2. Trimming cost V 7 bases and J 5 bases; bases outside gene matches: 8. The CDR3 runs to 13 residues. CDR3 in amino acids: CASKEVGLHEQYF. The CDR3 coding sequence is TGTGCCAGCAAAGAGGTGGGACTACACGAGCAGTACTTC.

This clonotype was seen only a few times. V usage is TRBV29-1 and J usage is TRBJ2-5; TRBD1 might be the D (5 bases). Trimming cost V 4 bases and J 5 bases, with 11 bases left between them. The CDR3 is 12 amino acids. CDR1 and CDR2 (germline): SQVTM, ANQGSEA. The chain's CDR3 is CSVVWGLETQYF. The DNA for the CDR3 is TGCAGCGTTGTTTGGGGCCTGGAGACCCAGTACTTC.

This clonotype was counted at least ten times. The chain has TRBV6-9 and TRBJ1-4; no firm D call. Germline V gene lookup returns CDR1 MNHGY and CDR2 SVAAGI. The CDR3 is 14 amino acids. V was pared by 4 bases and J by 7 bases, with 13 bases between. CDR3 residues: CASSSQMATEKLFF. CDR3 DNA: TGTGCCAGCAGTTCCCAAATGGCTACTGAAAAACTGTTTTTT.

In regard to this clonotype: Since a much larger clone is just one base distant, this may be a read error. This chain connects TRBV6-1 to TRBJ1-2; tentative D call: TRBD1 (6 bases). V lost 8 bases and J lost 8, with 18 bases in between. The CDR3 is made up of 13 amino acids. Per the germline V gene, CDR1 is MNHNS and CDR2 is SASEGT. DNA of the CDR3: TGTGCCAGCTATACTTCGACAGGAGGCGGCTACACCTTC. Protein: CASYTSTGGGYTF.

The CDR3: CASSPWQGQSYEQYF. CDR3 bases: TGTGCCAGCAGCCCCTGGCAGGGACAATCCTACGAGCAGTACTTC. The V and J genes are TRBV5-4 and TRBJ2-7; perhaps TRBD1 as D (6 bases). V was trimmed by 4 bases and J by 1 base, leaving 15 bases between them. The CDR3 length is 15 residues. Per the germline V gene, CDR1 is SGHNT and CDR2 is YYREEE (reference sequence).

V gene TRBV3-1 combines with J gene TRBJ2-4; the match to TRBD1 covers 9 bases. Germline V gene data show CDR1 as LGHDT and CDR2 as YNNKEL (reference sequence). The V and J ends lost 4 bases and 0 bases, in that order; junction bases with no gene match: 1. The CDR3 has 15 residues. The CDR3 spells CASSPTGGAKNIQYF. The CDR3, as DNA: TGTGCCAGCAGCCCGACAGGGGGAGCCAAAAACATTCAGTACTTC.

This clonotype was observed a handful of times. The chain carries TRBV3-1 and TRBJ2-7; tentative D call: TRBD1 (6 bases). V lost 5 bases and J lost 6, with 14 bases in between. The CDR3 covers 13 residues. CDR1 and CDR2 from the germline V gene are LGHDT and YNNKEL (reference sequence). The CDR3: CASSTGTQGEQYF. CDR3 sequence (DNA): TGTGCCAGCAGCACCGGGACACAGGGCGAGCAGTACTTC.

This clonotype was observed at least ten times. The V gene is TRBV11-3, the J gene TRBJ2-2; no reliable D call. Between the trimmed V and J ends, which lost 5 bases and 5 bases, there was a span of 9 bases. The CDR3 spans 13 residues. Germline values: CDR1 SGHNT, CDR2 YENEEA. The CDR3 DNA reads TGTGCCAGCAGCCGAGACCCAACCGGGGAGCTGTTTTTT. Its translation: CASSRDPTGELFF. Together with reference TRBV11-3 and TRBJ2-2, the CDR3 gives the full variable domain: EAGVVQSPRYKIIEKKQPVAFWCNPISGHNTLYWYLQNLGQGPELLIRYENEEAVDDSQLPKDRFSAERLKGVDSTLKIQPAELGDSAVYLCASSRDPTGELFFGEGSRLTVL.

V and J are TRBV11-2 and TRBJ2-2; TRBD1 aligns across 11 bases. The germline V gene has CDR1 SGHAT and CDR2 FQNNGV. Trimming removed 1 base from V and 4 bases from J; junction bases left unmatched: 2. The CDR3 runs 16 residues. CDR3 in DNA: TGTGCCAGCAGCTTAGCCGGGACAGGGGGCACCGGGGAGCTGTTTTTT. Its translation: CASSLAGTGGTGELFF.

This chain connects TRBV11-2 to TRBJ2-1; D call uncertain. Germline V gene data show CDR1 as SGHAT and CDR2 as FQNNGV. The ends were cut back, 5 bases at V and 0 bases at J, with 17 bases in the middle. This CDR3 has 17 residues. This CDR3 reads CASSPLVGLGSYNEQFF. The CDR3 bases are TGTGCCAGCAGCCCCTTGGTGGGGTTGGGCTCCTACAATGAGCAGTTCTTC.

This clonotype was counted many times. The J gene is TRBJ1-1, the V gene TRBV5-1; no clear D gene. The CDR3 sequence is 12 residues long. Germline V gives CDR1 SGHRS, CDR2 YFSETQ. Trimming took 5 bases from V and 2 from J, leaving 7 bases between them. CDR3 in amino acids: CASRKVNTEAFF. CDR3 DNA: TGCGCCAGCAGGAAAGTTAACACTGAAGCTTTCTTT.

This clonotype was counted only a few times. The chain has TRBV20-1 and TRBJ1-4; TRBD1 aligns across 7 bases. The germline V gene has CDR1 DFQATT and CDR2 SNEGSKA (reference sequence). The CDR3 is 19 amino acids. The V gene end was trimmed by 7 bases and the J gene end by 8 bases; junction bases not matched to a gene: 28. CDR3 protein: CSVPLVGQGVQWTKEKLFF. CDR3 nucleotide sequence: TGCAGTGTCCCTCTGGTGGGTCAGGGGGTACAATGGACGAAAGAAAAACTGTTTTTT.

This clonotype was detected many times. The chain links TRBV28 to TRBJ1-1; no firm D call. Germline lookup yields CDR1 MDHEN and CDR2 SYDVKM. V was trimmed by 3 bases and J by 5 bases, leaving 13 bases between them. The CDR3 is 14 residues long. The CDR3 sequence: CASSFRGSRTEAFF. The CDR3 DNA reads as TGTGCCAGCAGTTTTAGAGGGAGTAGGACTGAAGCTTTCTTT. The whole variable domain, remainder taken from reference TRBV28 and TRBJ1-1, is DVKVTQSSRYLVKRTGEKVFLECVQDMDHENMFWYRQDPGLGLRLIYFSYDVKMKEKGDIPEGYSVSREKKERFSLILESASTNQTSMYLCASSFRGSRTEAFFGQGTRLTVV.

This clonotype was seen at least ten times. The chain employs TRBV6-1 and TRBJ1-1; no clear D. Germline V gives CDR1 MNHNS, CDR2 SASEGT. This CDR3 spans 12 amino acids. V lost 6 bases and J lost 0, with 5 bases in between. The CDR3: CASRAVNTEAFF. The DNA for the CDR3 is TGTGCCAGCAGAGCGGTGAACACTGAAGCTTTCTTT.

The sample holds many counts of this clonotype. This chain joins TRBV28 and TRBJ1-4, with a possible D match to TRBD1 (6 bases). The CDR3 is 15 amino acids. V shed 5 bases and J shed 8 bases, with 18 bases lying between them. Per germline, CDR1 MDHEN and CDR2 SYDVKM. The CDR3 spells CASSPPRGGGEKLFF. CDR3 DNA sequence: TGTGCCAGCAGTCCCCCCAGGGGAGGTGGAGAAAAACTGTTTTTT.

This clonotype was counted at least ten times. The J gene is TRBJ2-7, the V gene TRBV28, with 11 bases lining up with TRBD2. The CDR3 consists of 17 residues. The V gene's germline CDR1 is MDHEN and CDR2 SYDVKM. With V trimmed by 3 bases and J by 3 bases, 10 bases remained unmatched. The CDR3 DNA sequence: TGTGCCAGCAGTTTTCACCTACTAGCGGGAGCGGGCTACGAGCAGTACTTC. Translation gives CASSFHLLAGAGYEQYF.

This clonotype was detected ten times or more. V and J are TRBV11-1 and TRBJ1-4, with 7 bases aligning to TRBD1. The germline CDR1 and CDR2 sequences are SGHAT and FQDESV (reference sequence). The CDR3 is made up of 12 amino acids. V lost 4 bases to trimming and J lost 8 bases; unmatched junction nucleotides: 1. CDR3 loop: CASSSDREKLFF. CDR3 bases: TGTGCCAGCAGCTCGGACAGGGAAAAACTGTTTTTT.

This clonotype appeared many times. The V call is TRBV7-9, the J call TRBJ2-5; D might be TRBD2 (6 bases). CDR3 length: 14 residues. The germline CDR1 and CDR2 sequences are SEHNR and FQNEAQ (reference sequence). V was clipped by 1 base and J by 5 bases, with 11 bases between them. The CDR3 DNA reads TGTGCCAGCAGCTTAGAACGTGGGGGGGAGACCCAGTACTTC. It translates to CASSLERGGETQYF. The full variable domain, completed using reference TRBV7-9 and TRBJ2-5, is DTGVSQNPRHKITKRGQNVTFRCDPISEHNRLYWYRQTLGQGPEFLTYFQNEAQLEKSRLLSDRFSAERPKGSFSTLEIQRTEQGDSAMYLCASSLERGGETQYFGPGTRLLVL.

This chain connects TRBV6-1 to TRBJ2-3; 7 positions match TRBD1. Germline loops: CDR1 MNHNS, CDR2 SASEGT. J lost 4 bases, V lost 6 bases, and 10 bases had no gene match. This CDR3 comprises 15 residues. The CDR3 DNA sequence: TGTGCCAGCAGGGCTGGGGTAGGGGGCCCAGATACGCAGTATTTT. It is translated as CASRAGVGGPDTQYF.

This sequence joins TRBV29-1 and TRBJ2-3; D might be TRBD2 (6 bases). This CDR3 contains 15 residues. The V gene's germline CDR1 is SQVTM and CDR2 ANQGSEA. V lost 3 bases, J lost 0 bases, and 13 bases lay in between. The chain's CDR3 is CSVEGRLASTDTQYF. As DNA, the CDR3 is TGCAGCGTTGAGGGGAGGCTAGCGAGCACAGATACGCAGTATTTT.

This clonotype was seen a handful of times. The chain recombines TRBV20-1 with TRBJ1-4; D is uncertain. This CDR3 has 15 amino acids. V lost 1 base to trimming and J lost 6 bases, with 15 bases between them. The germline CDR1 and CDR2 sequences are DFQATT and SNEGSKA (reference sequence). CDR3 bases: TGCAGTGCTAGAGCTAGTCCACACCTTCATGAAAAACTGTTTTTT. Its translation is CSARASPHLHEKLFF.

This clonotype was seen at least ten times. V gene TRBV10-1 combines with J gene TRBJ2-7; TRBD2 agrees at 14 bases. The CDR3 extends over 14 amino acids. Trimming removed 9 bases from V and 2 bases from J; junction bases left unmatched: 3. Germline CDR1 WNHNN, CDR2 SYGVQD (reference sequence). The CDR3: CASGLAGGPYEQYF. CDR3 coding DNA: TGCGCCAGTGGACTAGCGGGAGGCCCCTACGAGCAGTACTTC.

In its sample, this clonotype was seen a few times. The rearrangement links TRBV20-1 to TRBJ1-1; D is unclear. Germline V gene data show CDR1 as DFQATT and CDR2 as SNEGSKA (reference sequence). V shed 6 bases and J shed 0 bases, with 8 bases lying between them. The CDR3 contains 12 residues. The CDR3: CSAHDLNTEAFF. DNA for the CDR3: TGCAGTGCCCACGACCTGAACACTGAAGCTTTCTTT.

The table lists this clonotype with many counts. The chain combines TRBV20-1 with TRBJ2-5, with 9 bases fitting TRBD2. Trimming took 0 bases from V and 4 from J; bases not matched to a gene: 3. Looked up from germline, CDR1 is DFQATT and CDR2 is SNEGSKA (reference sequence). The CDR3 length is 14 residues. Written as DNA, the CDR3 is TGCAGTGCTAGAGATAGCGGGGGACGAGAGACCCAGTACTTC. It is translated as CSARDSGGRETQYF.

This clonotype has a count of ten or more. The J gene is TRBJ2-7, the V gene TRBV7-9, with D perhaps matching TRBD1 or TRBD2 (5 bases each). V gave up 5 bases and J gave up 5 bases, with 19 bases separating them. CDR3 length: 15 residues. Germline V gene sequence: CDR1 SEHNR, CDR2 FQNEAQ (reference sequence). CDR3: CASSPWGTGRNEQYF. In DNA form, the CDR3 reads TGTGCCAGCAGCCCCTGGGGGACGGGGCGGAACGAGCAGTACTTC.

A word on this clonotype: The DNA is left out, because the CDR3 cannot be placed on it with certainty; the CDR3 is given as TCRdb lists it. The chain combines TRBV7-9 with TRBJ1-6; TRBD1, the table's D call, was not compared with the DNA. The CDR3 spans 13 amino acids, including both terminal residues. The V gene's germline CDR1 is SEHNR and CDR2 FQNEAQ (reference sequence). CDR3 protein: CASSFSLDRLLHF.

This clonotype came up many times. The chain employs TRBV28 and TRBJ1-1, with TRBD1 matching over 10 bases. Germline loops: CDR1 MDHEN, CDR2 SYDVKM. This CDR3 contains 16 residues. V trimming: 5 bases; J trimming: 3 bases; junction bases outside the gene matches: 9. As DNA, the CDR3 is TGTGCCAGCAGTCTAGGGACAGGGGCAGAGGACACTGAAGCTTTCTTT. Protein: CASSLGTGAEDTEAFF.